The sequence of this T cell receptor (beta chain) was determined in a study of identical twins. Each CDR3 protein gets one entry after TCRdb re-called the 5' RACE reads with MiXCR. The sample has about 690,000 distinct CDR3 sequences, less than 25% seen once. The germline CDR1 and CDR2 sequences are MNHEY and SVGEGT. The CDR3 runs to 14 residues. V dropped 6 bases and J dropped 4 bases, with 16 bases sitting between them. These data also featured in a second study, about T cells expressing NK-cell markers. That work contributes: Restricting sorting to alpha-beta TCR T cells was achieved in several experiments by an anti-gamma-delta TCR antibody. A handful of donors likewise had their CD3+CD56-NKG2C+ fraction led by these clonotypes.

Material: PBMCs. The chain is built from TRBV6-2 or TRBV6-3 and TRBJ2-7; D perhaps matches TRBD1 (5 bases). This clonotype was sampled from a woman between 18 and 29 years old in good health. The CDR3, as DNA: TGTGCCAGCAGACGGGCAGGGTTACAGTACGAGCAGTACTTC. This codes for CASRRAGLQYEQYF.